What follows are 4 T cell receptor beta chains derived from one specimen sequenced in a study of shared clonotypes between healthy human individuals. The method was immunoSEQ multiplex PCR; TCRdb's version includes in-frame clones alone and lacks a portion of them. Of some 690,000 clones listed, around 90% are singletons. The specimen sequenced was memory CD8+ T cells from PBMCs. The subset is: CD45RO+ cells pooled with CCR7-negative TemRA cells. These receptors all come from a man aged 18 to 30 in good health. Some clones in this sample may be carry-over from other donors' samples.

V usage is TRBV7-9 and J usage is TRBJ1-3; D might be TRBD1 (6 bases). The V end was cut by 6 bases, the J end by 2 bases, with 17 bases between. The CDR3 totals 16 residues. In germline, CDR1 is SEHNR, CDR2 FQNEAQ (reference sequence). The CDR3 loop reads CASSPNPGGTGNTIYF. The CDR3, as DNA: TGTGCCAGCAGTCCTAACCCCGGGGGCACTGGAAACACCATATATTTT.

The gene calls are TRBV6-6 and TRBJ1-1; unclear D gene. Germline CDR1 reads MNHNY; CDR2 reads SVGAGI (reference sequence). The germline V and J ends were trimmed by 4 bases and 1 base, with 7 bases remaining between them. CDR3 size: 13 residues. The CDR3 loop reads CASSLYWNTEAFF. CDR3 DNA sequence: TGTGCCAGCAGTTTATACTGGAACACTGAAGCTTTCTTT.

The chain recombines TRBV29-1 with TRBJ2-1, with 9 bases fitting TRBD2. V gave up 3 bases and J gave up 0 bases; unmatched junction bases: 6. The germline V gene encodes CDR1 SQVTM and CDR2 ANQGSEA. This CDR3 contains 16 residues. The DNA of the CDR3 is TGCAGCGTTGAGGGCCAGCGGGGGGCCTCCTACAATGAGCAGTTCTTC. Translating gives CSVEGQRGASYNEQFF.

The chain carries TRBV7-3 and TRBJ2-3; TRBD2 agrees at 13 bases. This CDR3 contains 16 residues. Germline V lookup: CDR1 SGHTA, CDR2 FQGTGA. Trimming cost V 5 bases and J 4 bases; bases outside gene matches: 6. The CDR3 loop reads CASSPTSGRLSDTQYF. The CDR3 DNA is TGTGCCAGCAGCCCGACTAGCGGGAGGTTGTCAGATACGCAGTATTTT.